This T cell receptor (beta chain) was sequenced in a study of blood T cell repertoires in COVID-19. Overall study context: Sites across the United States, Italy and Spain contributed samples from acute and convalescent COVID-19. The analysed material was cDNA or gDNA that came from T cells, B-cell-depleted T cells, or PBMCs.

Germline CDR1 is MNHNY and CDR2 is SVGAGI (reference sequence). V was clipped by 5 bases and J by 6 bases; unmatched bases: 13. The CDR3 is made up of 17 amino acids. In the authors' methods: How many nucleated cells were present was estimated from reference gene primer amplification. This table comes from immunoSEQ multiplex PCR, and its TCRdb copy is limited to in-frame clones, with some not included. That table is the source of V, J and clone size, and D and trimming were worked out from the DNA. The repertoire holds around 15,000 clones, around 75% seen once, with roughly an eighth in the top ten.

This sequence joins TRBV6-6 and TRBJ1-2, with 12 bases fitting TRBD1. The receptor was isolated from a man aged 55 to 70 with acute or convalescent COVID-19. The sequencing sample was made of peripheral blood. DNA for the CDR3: TGTGCCAGCAGTAGATCCGGGACAGGGGGCTTCTTCGATGGCTACACCTTC. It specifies CASSRSGTGGFFDGYTF.